The T cell receptor (beta chain) described here comes from a study of blood T cell repertoires in COVID-19. Original processing methods: Nucleated cell number was recorded as an estimate derived from reference gene primer amplification. Profiling relied on immunoSEQ multiplex PCR, and the TCRdb table lists in-frame clones only, not all of them. That table gives V, J and clone size, and the DNA gave D and trimming. Altogether roughly 73,000 clones are present, around four fifths being singletons, with the ten largest covering about 1.9%. The CDR3 is 14 amino acids. V shed 3 bases and J shed 1 base, with 9 bases lying between them. Germline assignment: CDR1 SGHTA and CDR2 FQGNSA.

Sample: peripheral blood. The V gene is TRBV7-2, the J gene TRBJ2-5, with D possibly being TRBD1 (6 bases). The sequence derives from a woman aged 60-75 years with acute or convalescent COVID-19. The CDR3 loop is CASSFQTGQETQYF. As DNA, the CDR3 is TGTGCCAGCAGCTTTCAGACAGGCCAAGAGACCCAGTACTTC.